This TCR beta chain was identified in a study of T cell clonality in common variable immunodeficiency. This clone was recorded a few times. Antigen specificity is unknown. The CDR3 end is not reached by the read, which stops 3 residues before it; the germline J gene fills it in. Most patients and controls had Caucasian heritage. This CDR3 region has 14 residues. Per germline, CDR1 DFQATT and CDR2 SNEGSKA (reference sequence). The V end lost 5 bases, the J end lost 0 bases, and 13 bases lay between the germline ends. The assay was immunoSEQ multiplex PCR, and TCRdb's table has in-frame clones only and misses some. The specimen has approximately 11,000 clones, none found just once. Whole-study results and caveats: Fewer deletions and N-nucleotide insertions were reportedly seen in common variable immunodeficiency TCR beta sequences.

The sequenced material came from peripheral blood mononuclear cells. This clonotype was obtained from a human donor with common variable immunodeficiency. The genes are TRBV20-1 and TRBJ2-5; D unclear. The DNA read from the CDR3 is TGCAGTGCTGCGCCCTCGGTACACCAAGAGACC. It codes for CSAAPSVHQET. The whole CDR3 sequence is CSAAPSVHQETQYF.